The 2 T cell receptor beta chains below come from one sample, sequenced in a study of blood T cell repertoires in COVID-19. The protocol was immunoSEQ multiplex PCR, while the TCRdb copy is restricted to in-frame clones and leaves out a portion. This repertoire shows 100,000 to 130,000 clones, less than 75% found once; its top ten account for less than 2%. The sequenced sample was peripheral blood. These receptors all stem from a middle-aged woman with acute or convalescent COVID-19.

This clone occurred many times. CDR3 amino acids: CASSGGANTGELFF. CDR3 sequence (DNA): TGTGCCAGCAGTGGCGGAGCGAACACCGGGGAGCTGTTTTTT. The chain combines TRBV2 with TRBJ2-2; D is unresolved. Germline CDR1 and CDR2: SNHLY and FYNNEI. CDR3 length: 14 residues. V dropped 4 bases and J dropped 0 bases, with 6 bases sitting between them. The full variable domain, in which reference TRBV2 and TRBJ2-2 provide the parts outside the CDR3, is EPEVTQTPSHQVTQMGQEVILRCVPISNHLYFYWYRQILGQKVEFLVSFYNNEISEKSEIFDDQFSVERPDGSNFTLKIRSTKLEDSAMYFCASSGGANTGELFFGEGSRLTVL.

The rearrangement uses TRBV5-1 and TRBJ2-2; 8 bases agree with TRBD1. This CDR3 has 15 residues. The J segment lost 4 bases and the V segment lost 2 bases, leaving 4 bases of the junction unmatched. Germline CDR1 is SGHRS and CDR2 is YFSETQ. The CDR3 bases are TGCGCCAGCAGCTTTACAGGGGGTAGCACCGGGGAGCTGTTTTTT. Translation gives CASSFTGGSTGELFF.